The source of this T cell receptor beta chain is a study of neurological immune-mediated disorders. Study outcomes and limitations: CDR3 amino acid sequences found in expanded clones were never shared across subjects, suggesting private repertoires in all groups.

This clonotype was observed at least ten times. What it binds is unknown. Unsorted libraries were prepared from 2 million PBMCs held at -80 C. Per germline, CDR1 DFQATT and CDR2 SNEGSKA (reference sequence). The ends were cut back, 6 bases at V and 1 base at J, with 13 bases in the middle. The CDR3 totals 14 residues. Each CDR3 protein is one row after TCRdb ran MiXCR on the 5' RACE reads. The table shows about 50,000 distinct CDR3 sequences, with around 16% occurring only once. The sequencing input was PBMCs. This sequence joins TRBV20-1 and TRBJ1-5; D not resolved. This receptor was obtained from a man aged 55 to 69 in good health. CDR3 in amino acids: CSAVDEWSNQPQHF. Here the CDR3 DNA reads TGCAGTGCAGTGGACGAGTGGAGCAATCAGCCCCAGCATTTT.